Listed below are T cell receptor beta chains from one sample, sequenced in a study of T cells after yellow fever vaccination. MiXCR was run by TCRdb on the 5' RACE reads, yielding one entry per CDR3 protein. The sample has approximately 550,000 distinct CDR3 sequences; roughly 19% are singletons. The material was PBMCs, obtained 15 days after the yellow fever booster vaccination. Receptor source: a man aged 25-40 years who received the YFV17D yellow fever vaccine. The CDR3 runs from the conserved cysteine through the conserved F or W. The D gene is left open where the match is weak. Only some rows state a clone size, as once, few, many or a class for expanded clones.

few	TRBD2	TRBV6-1	TRBJ2-1	CASSEAPDGRYEQFF	TGTGCCAGCAGTGAAGCACCGGACGGGAGGTATGAGCAGTTCTTC
.	.	TRBV7-9	TRBJ2-1	CASSLAPDGVYNEQFF	TGTGCCAGCAGCTTAGCGCCGGACGGAGTCTACAATGAGCAGTTCTTC
.	TRBD1	TRBV6-2/TRBV6-3	TRBJ1-1	CASSLTGVRAFF	TGTGCCAGCAGTCTGACAGGGGTACGCGCTTTCTTT
few	.	TRBV20-1	TRBJ2-1	CSAGRRADEQFF	TGCAGTGCTGGAAGGAGGGCCGACGAGCAGTTCTTC
.	.	TRBV20-1	TRBJ2-7	CSASRTARGSYEQYF	TGCAGTGCTTCGAGGACAGCCCGGGGCTCCTACGAGCAGTACTTC
.	TRBD2	TRBV10-3	TRBJ2-1	CAINSGRAAYNEQFF	TGTGCCATCAATAGCGGGAGGGCCGCCTACAATGAGCAGTTCTTC
few	.	TRBV24-1	TRBJ2-7	CATSDNGQTSSYEQYF	TGTGCCACCAGTGACAACGGACAGACGAGCTCCTACGAGCAGTACTTC
few	.	TRBV7-9	TRBJ2-7	CASSLGGSGTYEQYF	TGTGCCAGCAGCTTAGGGGGTAGCGGAACCTACGAGCAGTACTTC
few	.	TRBV27	TRBJ2-1	CASSFDRWDEQFF	TGTGCCAGCAGTTTCGACAGATGGGATGAGCAGTTCTTC
once	.	TRBV3-1	TRBJ1-1	CASSHGGAEAFF	TGTGCCAGCAGCCACGGCGGGGCTGAAGCTTTCTTT
.	TRBD2	TRBV18	TRBJ2-4	CASSPKMTSGSYKNIQYF	TGTGCCAGCTCACCCAAAATGACTAGCGGGAGTTACAAAAACATTCAGTACTTC
many	.	TRBV7-2	TRBJ2-2	CASSSPGELFF	TGTGCCAGCAGCTCCCCCGGGGAGCTGTTTTTT
.	TRBD2	TRBV20-1	TRBJ2-3	CSARLAASTDTQYF	TGCAGTGCCAGACTAGCAGCTAGCACAGATACGCAGTATTTT
.	TRBD1	TRBV5-1	TRBJ2-3	CASSSTGARTDTQYF	TGCGCCAGCAGCTCCACAGGGGCGCGCACAGATACGCAGTATTTT
few	TRBD1	TRBV13	TRBJ2-2	CASTKPGTGNTGELFF	TGTGCCAGCACCAAACCCGGGACAGGGAACACCGGGGAGCTGTTTTTT
once	.	TRBV11-2	TRBJ2-5	CASSPPREKETQYF	TGTGCCAGCAGCCCCCCCCGGGAGAAAGAGACCCAGTACTTC
.	.	TRBV4-2	TRBJ1-1	CASSQDTGTEVFF	TGTGCCAGCAGCCAAGACACGGGGACTGAAGTTTTCTTT
few	TRBD1	TRBV5-1	TRBJ1-6	CASRQGNSPLHF	TGCGCCAGCAGACAGGGGAATTCACCCCTCCACTTT
.	.	TRBV18	TRBJ2-7	CASSRGPTGRYEQYF	TGTGCCAGCTCACGGGGCCCAACAGGGCGGTACGAGCAGTACTTC
few	.	TRBV18	TRBJ2-3	CASSQTATDTQYF	TGTGCCAGCTCACAAACTGCCACAGATACGCAGTATTTT
few	.	TRBV10-3	TRBJ1-1	CAISDRLSEAFF	TGTGCCATCAGTGACCGGTTAAGTGAAGCTTTCTTT
few	.	TRBV2	TRBJ2-1	CASTIEVSSYNEQFF	TGTGCCAGCACTATTGAGGTTAGCTCCTACAATGAGCAGTTCTTC
few	.	TRBV27	TRBJ1-5	CASSFSGKGEQPQHF	TGTGCCAGCAGTTTTTCAGGGAAAGGAGAACAGCCCCAGCATTTT
few	TRBD1	TRBV5-1	TRBJ2-2	CASMWTGVSGSGELFF	TGCGCCAGCATGTGGACAGGAGTGTCTGGCTCCGGGGAGCTGTTTTTT
.	.	TRBV11-2	TRBJ2-3	CASSLGQQSDTQYF	TGTGCCAGCAGCTTAGGTCAGCAATCGGATACGCAGTATTTT
.	.	TRBV20-1	TRBJ2-5	CSARDGGEETQYF	TGCAGTGCTAGAGATGGAGGTGAAGAGACCCAGTACTTC
.	.	TRBV12-5	TRBJ2-5	CASGPTEETQYF	TGTGCTAGTGGTCCGACAGAAGAGACCCAGTACTTC
.	TRBD1	TRBV20-1	TRBJ2-5	CSAPLGTVQETQYF	TGCAGTGCCCCGCTAGGGACAGTCCAAGAGACCCAGTACTTC
.	TRBD2	TRBV20-1	TRBJ2-4	CSAKLAGAKNIQYF	TGCAGTGCTAAACTAGCGGGAGCCAAAAACATTCAGTACTTC
.	.	TRBV6-5	TRBJ2-7	CASSSNRDSYEQYF	TGTGCCAGCAGTTCTAACAGGGATTCCTACGAGCAGTACTTC
.	.	TRBV20-1	TRBJ2-7	CSATRHGGSEQYF	TGCAGTGCTACCAGGCATGGAGGGTCCGAGCAGTACTTC
.	TRBD1	TRBV9	TRBJ2-1	CASTRSGTGGYEQFF	TGTGCCAGCACTCGCTCCGGGACAGGGGGCTATGAGCAGTTCTTC
.	.	TRBV7-6	TRBJ2-5	CASSERLETQYF	TGTGCCAGCAGCGAAAGACTTGAGACCCAGTACTTC
.	.	TRBV11-3	TRBJ2-3	CASSSHRDDTDTQYF	TGTGCCAGCAGCTCCCATCGGGATGATACAGATACGCAGTATTTT
.	.	TRBV28	TRBJ2-1	CASSFRDIGYEQFF	TGTGCCAGCAGTTTTCGGGACATAGGCTATGAGCAGTTCTTC
few	TRBD2	TRBV6-1	TRBJ2-7	CASRPSGPYEQYF	TGTGCCAGCAGGCCTAGCGGTCCCTACGAGCAGTACTTC
few	.	TRBV20-1	TRBJ2-3	CSAPNRAGVTDTQYF	TGCAGTGCTCCCAACAGGGCGGGAGTCACAGATACGCAGTATTTT
few	.	TRBV5-1	TRBJ2-2	CASSLGAGGPGTGELFF	TGCGCCAGCAGCTTGGGTGCCGGGGGTCCCGGGACCGGGGAGCTGTTTTTT
.	TRBD1	TRBV20-1	TRBJ2-2	CSGRDRSTGELFF	TGCAGTGGTCGGGACAGGTCCACCGGGGAGCTGTTTTTT
few	.	TRBV6-5	TRBJ1-5	CASSYIMEGQPQHF	TGTGCCAGCAGTTACATAATGGAGGGACAGCCCCAGCATTTT
few	.	TRBV12-3/TRBV12-4	TRBJ1-2	CASSSPGRVYGYTF	TGTGCCAGCAGTTCCCCGGGACGGGTCTATGGCTACACCTTC
few	TRBD2	TRBV12-3/TRBV12-4	TRBJ2-1	CASRGGTSGFNEQFF	TGTGCCAGCAGAGGAGGGACTAGCGGTTTCAATGAGCAGTTCTTC